These 2 T cell receptor beta chains were all obtained from the same sample, sequenced in a study of T cells in Graves' hyperthyroidism and ophthalmopathy. TCR beta CDR3 regions were amplified from RNA transcripts. The primer set for the first-round RT-PCR of the TCR CDR3 was HTBI. A single record per CDR3 protein comes from TCRdb applying MiXCR to the multiplex PCR reads. The table includes 200,000 to 300,000 distinct CDR3 sequences, approximately 16% detected once. What was sequenced was blood. All receptors come from a young woman with Graves' ophthalmopathy.

Ten or more counts support this clonotype. This chain joins TRBV27 and TRBJ2-5; the match to TRBD2 covers 14 bases. The CDR3 has 16 amino acids. The V segment lost 2 bases and the J segment 5 bases; nucleotides outside the gene matches: 4. Germline V gene data show CDR1 as MNHEY and CDR2 as SMNVEV (reference sequence). As DNA, the CDR3 is TGTGCCAGCAGTTTAAGGGGACTAGCGGGAGCGGAGACCCAGTACTTC. Its protein product is CASSLRGLAGAETQYF.

This clonotype was seen at least ten times. The chain is built from TRBV29-1 and TRBJ2-7; unclear D gene. This CDR3 is 10 amino acids long. The V end lost 4 bases, the J end lost 5 bases, and 6 bases lay between the germline ends. From germline, CDR1 is SQVTM and CDR2 ANQGSEA. CDR3 residues: CSVAKDEQYF. The CDR3 DNA is TGCAGCGTTGCTAAGGACGAGCAGTACTTC.